This passage covers 4 T cell receptor beta chains from one sample sequenced in a study of spatial heterogeneity in lung cancer. The antigens for these receptors are not known. TCRdb re-analysed the 5' RACE reads in MiXCR, keeping a single row per CDR3 protein. The sample has around 7,800 distinct CDR3 sequences; over 8% are singletons. Findings and limits, study-wide: Tumor mutation counts were tracked by expanded intratumoral alpha and beta TCR counts.

The time point is: sample taken at primary tumor resection. The specimen comprised lung tumor tissue, sampled at surgery. All receptors come from a male donor with early-stage non-small cell lung cancer.

This chain uses TRBV2 with TRBJ1-5, with 10 nucleotides matching TRBD1. Germline V gives CDR1 SNHLY, CDR2 FYNNEI. The ends lost 3 bases at V and 5 bases at J; junction bases unmatched: 4. The CDR3 sequence is 15 residues long. The CDR3 DNA sequence: TGTGCCAGCAGTGAGGAGACAGGGGGCTATCAGCCCCAGCATTTT. Translation gives CASSEETGGYQPQHF.

Within the sample, this clonotype is medium-sized (0.01 to 0.1%). The chain joins TRBV5-1 to TRBJ2-2; a possible D gene is TRBD2 (5 bases). Germline CDR1 SGHRS, CDR2 YFSETQ. Trimming left V 0 bases short and J 7 bases short, with 10 bases between. CDR3 length equals 14 residues. CDR3 region: CASSLVLEGGELFF. The CDR3 nucleotides read TGCGCCAGCAGCTTGGTACTAGAAGGCGGGGAGCTGTTTTTT.

The genes are TRBV20-1 and TRBJ1-5, with D perhaps matching TRBD1 (6 bases). V lost 5 bases and J 0 bases, leaving 11 bases between the germline ends. CDR1 is DFQATT, CDR2 SNEGSKA, per germline (reference sequence). The CDR3 is 14 amino acids. Written as DNA, the CDR3 is TGCAGTGCTGTGACAGGATATAGCAATCAGCCCCAGCATTTT. Translation gives CSAVTGYSNQPQHF.

This clonotype was recorded many times. A read error may account for a junction end that differs from germline. The rearrangement links TRBV18 to TRBJ2-1; D perhaps matches TRBD2 (7 bases). The CDR3 extends over 15 amino acids. Germline V gene data show CDR1 as KGHSH and CDR2 as LQKENI. The CDR3 DNA reads as TGTGCCAGCACACCGGGGGAGGGGGCCTACAATGAGCAGTTCTTC. It specifies CASTPGEGAYNEQFF. Based on the CDR3 plus reference TRBV18 and TRBJ2-1, the full variable domain is NAGVMQNPRHLVRRRGQEARLRCSPMKGHSHVYWYRQLPEEGLKFMVYLQKENIIDESGMPKERFSAEFPKEGPSILRIQQVVRGDSAAYFCASTPGEGAYNEQFFGPGTRLTVL.